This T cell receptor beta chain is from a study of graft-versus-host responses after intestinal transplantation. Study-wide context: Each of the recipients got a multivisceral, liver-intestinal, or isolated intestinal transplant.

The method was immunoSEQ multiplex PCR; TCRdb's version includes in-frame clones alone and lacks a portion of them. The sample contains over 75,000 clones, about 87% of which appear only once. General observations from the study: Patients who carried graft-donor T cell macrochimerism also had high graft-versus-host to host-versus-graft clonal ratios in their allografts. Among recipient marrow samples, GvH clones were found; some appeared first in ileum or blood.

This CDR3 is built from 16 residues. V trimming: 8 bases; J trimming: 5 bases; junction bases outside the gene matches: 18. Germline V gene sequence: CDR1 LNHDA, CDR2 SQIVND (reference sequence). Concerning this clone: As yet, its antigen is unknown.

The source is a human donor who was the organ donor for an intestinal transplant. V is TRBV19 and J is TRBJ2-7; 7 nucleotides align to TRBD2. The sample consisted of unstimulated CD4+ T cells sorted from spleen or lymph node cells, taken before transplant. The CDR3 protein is CASRSPLGGSGDEQYF. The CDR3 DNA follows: TGTGCCAGTCGATCGCCTCTGGGAGGGTCCGGGGACGAGCAGTACTTC. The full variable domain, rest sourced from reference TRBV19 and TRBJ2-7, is DGGITQSPKYLFRKEGQNVTLSCEQNLNHDAMYWYRQDPGQGLRLIYYSQIVNDFQKGDIAEGYSVSREKKESFPLTVTSAQKNPTAFYLCASRSPLGGSGDEQYFGPGTRLTVT.